The 26 T cell receptor beta chains below were found in one sample sequenced in a study of blood T cell repertoires in COVID-19. Data came from immunoSEQ multiplex PCR; TCRdb stores just in-frame clones and leaves some out. The sample consists of 250,000 or so clones, roughly four fifths of them appearing once. What was sequenced was PBMCs or T cells enriched from blood (not recorded which). These receptors all come from a woman in her forties who had been exposed to COVID-19.

V gene TRBV2 combines with J gene TRBJ2-3, with 12 nucleotides matching TRBD1. After removal of 2 bases from V and 2 bases from J, the junction contained 11 bases not matched to a gene. Germline-derived CDR1 and CDR2 are SNHLY and FYNNEI. There are 19 residues in the CDR3. The CDR3 is CASSERGTGGSQVTDTQYF. For the CDR3, the DNA is TGTGCCAGCAGTGAACGGGGGACAGGGGGCTCCCAAGTCACAGATACGCAGTATTTT. Complete variable domain (other parts from reference TRBV2 and TRBJ2-3): EPEVTQTPSHQVTQMGQEVILRCVPISNHLYFYWYRQILGQKVEFLVSFYNNEISEKSEIFDDQFSVERPDGSNFTLKIRSTKLEDSAMYFCASSERGTGGSQVTDTQYFGPGTRLTVL.

This chain connects TRBV7-2 to TRBJ1-4; TRBD1 is a possible D gene (6 bases). Trimming took 2 bases from V and 6 from J, leaving 13 bases between them. Per germline, CDR1 SGHTA and CDR2 FQGNSA. The CDR3 has 15 residues. The CDR3 DNA follows: TGTGCCAGCAGCTTATTGGGACACGGGGATGAAAAACTGTTTTTT. Protein product: CASSLLGHGDEKLFF.

The gene calls are TRBV9 and TRBJ1-2, with TRBD1 identical over 12 bases. The J segment lost 3 bases and the V segment lost 0 bases, leaving 12 bases of the junction unmatched. Germline CDR1 and CDR2: SGDLS and YYNGEE. The CDR3 runs 19 residues. The CDR3 DNA reads TGTGCCAGCAGCGTAGGGGGGACAGGGGGCCTTCCCTTGGACTATGGCTACACCTTC. It yields the protein CASSVGGTGGLPLDYGYTF.

This chain connects TRBV6-5 to TRBJ2-7, with D hard to call. Germline V gene lookup returns CDR1 MNHEY and CDR2 SVGAGI. This CDR3 is built from 12 residues. The V end was cut by 5 bases, the J end by 3 bases, with 8 bases between. The CDR3 region is CASSTNSYEQYF. CDR3 nucleotide sequence: TGTGCCAGCAGTACGAACAGCTACGAGCAGTACTTC.

The chain employs TRBV4-3 and TRBJ1-1; 7 bases match TRBD1. V shed 0 bases, J shed 10 bases, and the junction held 5 bases outside the gene matches. The CDR3 has 13 amino acids. Germline V gene lookup returns CDR1 LGHNA and CDR2 YSLEER. This chain's CDR3 is CASSQDRQGVAFF. CDR3 bases: TGCGCCAGCAGCCAAGATAGACAGGGTGTAGCTTTCTTT.

The V call is TRBV5-4, the J call TRBJ1-3; 10 bases agree with TRBD1. This CDR3 spans 15 amino acids. CDR1 SGHNT and CDR2 YYREEE come from the germline V gene (reference sequence). V was clipped by 4 bases and J by 3 bases; unmatched bases: 4. The CDR3 DNA reads TGTGCCAGCAGCGCTGACAGGGGGCTTGGAAACACCATATATTTT. This encodes CASSADRGLGNTIYF.

This clone occurred once. This rearrangement joins TRBV7-3 to TRBJ1-1; 7 bases fit TRBD1. Germline loops: CDR1 SGHTA, CDR2 FQGTGA. V shed 4 bases, J shed 1 base, and the junction held 3 bases outside the gene matches. CDR3 length: 14 residues. CDR3 DNA sequence: TGTGCCAGCAGCTCAGGGGGTGAGAACACTGAAGCTTTCTTT. The encoded protein is CASSSGGENTEAFF.

This sequence joins TRBV7-9 and TRBJ1-4, with TRBD1 as a possible D gene (5 bases). CDR1 and CDR2 from the germline V gene are SEHNR and FQNEAQ (reference sequence). V gave up 4 bases and J gave up 4 bases, with 16 bases separating them. The length of the CDR3 is 16 residues. The CDR3 reads CASSSRGEGGNEKLFF. In DNA form, the CDR3 reads TGTGCCAGCAGCTCTCGGGGCGAGGGAGGTAATGAAAAACTGTTTTTT.

The CDR3 here is CASSLDRVPNEQYF. The CDR3 nucleotides read TGTGCCAGCAGTCTTGACAGGGTCCCCAACGAGCAGTACTTC. The V and J genes are TRBV28 and TRBJ2-7, with 7 nucleotides matching TRBD1. Germline V lookup: CDR1 MDHEN, CDR2 SYDVKM. The CDR3 contains 14 residues. The J segment lost 5 bases and the V segment lost 5 bases, leaving 9 bases of the junction unmatched. The complete variable domain, with remaining parts taken from reference TRBV28 and TRBJ2-7, reads DVKVTQSSRYLVKRTGEKVFLECVQDMDHENMFWYRQDPGLGLRLIYFSYDVKMKEKGDIPEGYSVSREKKERFSLILESASTNQTSMYLCASSLDRVPNEQYFGPGTRLTVT.

Note on this clone: A read error may account for a junction end that differs from germline. The chain links TRBV9 to TRBJ2-7; TRBD2 is a possible D gene (5 bases). This CDR3 spans 14 amino acids. Germline V gene sequence: CDR1 SGDLS, CDR2 YYNGEE. CDR3 DNA: TGTGCCAGCGGCGTCGGGGTCTCGATCTACGAGCAGTACTTC. It encodes CASGVGVSIYEQYF.

This chain uses TRBV30 with TRBJ1-3; D is perhaps TRBD1 (6 bases). This CDR3 comprises 13 residues. The germline V gene has CDR1 GTSNPN and CDR2 SVGIG (reference sequence). The V and J ends lost 8 bases and 4 bases respectively, with 15 bases between them. This CDR3 reads CALGGLKGNTIYF. CDR3 DNA: TGTGCCCTGGGGGGGCTAAAAGGAAACACCATATATTTT.

The CDR3 DNA sequence: TGCGCCAGCAGCACAGAACCGGGACAGGGGACCACTGAAGCTTTCTTT. Encoded protein: CASSTEPGQGTTEAFF. The chain joins TRBV5-1 to TRBJ1-1, with 10 bases lining up with TRBD1. With 4 bases clipped from V and 4 bases from J, the junction kept 10 bases outside the gene matches. Germline V gene lookup returns CDR1 SGHRS and CDR2 YFSETQ. This CDR3 comprises 16 residues.

The chain carries TRBV7-2 and TRBJ2-3, with TRBD2 matching over 8 bases. The CDR3 is made up of 15 amino acids. V dropped 5 bases and J dropped 3; count of bases not matched to a gene: 7. Germline loops: CDR1 SGHTA, CDR2 FQGNSA. The CDR3 reads CASSRTGGQTDTQYF. CDR3 coding DNA: TGTGCCAGCAGCCGTACGGGGGGGCAAACAGATACGCAGTATTTT.

V is TRBV6-5 and J is TRBJ1-1; D gene unclear. V was clipped by 6 bases and J by 6 bases, with 8 bases between them. The CDR3 is 11 residues long. CDR1 is MNHEY, CDR2 SVGAGI, per germline. The DNA for the CDR3 is TGTGCCAGCAGGAGAGATTCTGAAGCTTTCTTT. Amino acid sequence: CASRRDSEAFF.

This clone is labeled medium-sized (0.01 to 0.1%). CDR3 in amino acids: CASSETGGEGGEAFF. CDR3 nucleotides: TGTGCCAGCAGCGAAACAGGGGGCGAGGGGGGTGAAGCTTTCTTT. The chain recombines TRBV9 with TRBJ1-1; 9 bases fit TRBD1. Germline V gene lookup returns CDR1 SGDLS and CDR2 YYNGEE. The V gene end was trimmed by 3 bases and the J gene end by 7 bases; junction bases not matched to a gene: 10. The CDR3 covers 15 residues.

The chain carries TRBV10-3 and TRBJ1-2; D possibly corresponds to TRBD1 (6 bases). Trimming shortened V by 11 bases and J by 5 bases, and 9 bases separated the two germline ends. Germline loops: CDR1 ENHRY, CDR2 SYGVKD. The CDR3 sequence is 10 residues long. In DNA, the CDR3 is TGTGCCTCCCAGGGGTATGGCTACACCTTC. It specifies CASQGYGYTF.

The chain recombines TRBV7-9 with TRBJ1-2; 7 bases align to TRBD1. The CDR3 loop spans 15 amino acids. The germline V gene has CDR1 SEHNR and CDR2 FQNEAQ (reference sequence). V dropped 5 bases and J dropped 7; count of bases not matched to a gene: 13. CDR3 in amino acids: CASSPDRSLTGGYTF. In nucleotides, the CDR3 is TGTGCCAGCAGCCCGGACAGGTCCCTCACGGGTGGCTACACCTTC.

The rearrangement uses TRBV10-3 and TRBJ2-3, with TRBD2 matching over 9 bases. The CDR3 is made up of 15 amino acids. Germline V gene sequence: CDR1 ENHRY, CDR2 SYGVKD. With 3 bases clipped from V and 5 bases from J, the junction kept 6 bases outside the gene matches. The CDR3 sequence is CAISDGRGGGDTQYF. The CDR3 bases are TGTGCCATCAGTGACGGGCGGGGGGGCGGAGATACGCAGTATTTT.

The chain employs TRBV10-3 and TRBJ1-1; D unresolved. CDR1 is ENHRY and CDR2 is SYGVKD in the germline V gene. The V and J ends lost 3 bases and 1 base respectively, with 9 bases between them. This CDR3 region has 14 residues. The DNA of the CDR3 is TGTGCCATCAGTGAACTCGGGTGGAACACTGAAGCTTTCTTT. Protein sequence: CAISELGWNTEAFF.

This clone was counted between two and nine times. The chain links TRBV12-3 or TRBV12-4 to TRBJ1-4, with D perhaps matching TRBD1 (5 bases). V was clipped by 1 base and J by 8 bases, with 8 bases between them. CDR3 size: 13 residues. CDR3 loop: CASSLEQVEKLFF. CDR3 nucleotides: TGTGCCAGCAGTTTAGAACAGGTCGAAAAACTGTTTTTT.

V and J are TRBV6-2 or TRBV6-3 and TRBJ1-6; D is ambiguous. The V end lost 6 bases, the J end lost 3 bases, and 12 bases lay between the germline ends. The CDR3 spans 15 residues. CDR1 and CDR2 (germline): MNHEY, SVGEGT. The CDR3 spells CASSATAIYNSPLHF. The DNA for the CDR3 is TGTGCCAGCAGCGCCACAGCTATCTATAATTCACCCCTCCACTTT.

The chain recombines TRBV5-1 with TRBJ2-1; D possibly corresponds to TRBD1 (6 bases). V lost 5 bases and J 11 bases, leaving 17 bases between the germline ends. Germline-derived CDR1 and CDR2 are SGHRS and YFSETQ. CDR3 length equals 13 residues. This chain's CDR3 is CASSQPRGYKQFF. CDR3 DNA: TGCGCCAGCAGTCAGCCGAGGGGGTACAAGCAGTTCTTC.

V is TRBV7-9 and J is TRBJ1-1; 10 bases line up with TRBD1. CDR1 SEHNR and CDR2 FQNEAQ come from the germline V gene (reference sequence). This CDR3 has 15 amino acids. Trimming cost V 5 bases and J 5 bases; bases outside gene matches: 8. This CDR3 reads CASSPRQGAFTEAFF. The CDR3 DNA reads TGTGCCAGCAGCCCCCGACAGGGGGCGTTTACTGAAGCTTTCTTT.

The CDR3 is CASSLGQIYTYEQYF. The DNA for the CDR3 is TGTGCCAGCAGCTTAGGGCAGATTTATACCTACGAGCAGTACTTC. The chain uses TRBV7-8 and TRBJ2-7; D remains ambiguous. Trimming took off 1 base at V and 2 bases at J, with 12 bases between the two ends. The germline V gene has CDR1 SGHVS and CDR2 FQNEAQ. The CDR3 is 15 residues long.

This clone was counted only a few times. The gene calls are TRBV7-8 and TRBJ2-1; TRBD1 matches 7 bases. Germline assignment: CDR1 SGHVS and CDR2 FQNEAQ. The CDR3 spans 15 residues. The trim removed 2 bases at V and 4 bases at J, leaving 5 bases unmatched. The DNA of the CDR3 is TGTGCCAGCAGCTTATTCCCGGGACAGTACAATGAGCAGTTCTTC. This translates into CASSLFPGQYNEQFF.

The chain uses TRBV19 and TRBJ2-7; the D gene is possibly TRBD1 (6 bases). V lost 5 bases to trimming and J lost 0 bases, with 14 bases between them. This CDR3 is built from 15 residues. Germline V gene lookup returns CDR1 LNHDA and CDR2 SQIVND (reference sequence). The CDR3: CASSPSGTHSYEQYF. CDR3 DNA sequence: TGTGCCAGTAGTCCCTCCGGGACACACTCCTACGAGCAGTACTTC.